Presented here are 28 T cell receptor beta chains from one specimen sequenced in a study of CD8+CD57+ T cells in acquired aplastic anemia. Genomic DNA, the template, was used for profiling of the TCR beta VDJ and CDR3. TCRdb re-derived calls from the reads in MiXCR, one entry per CDR3 protein. The sample gives more than 95,000 distinct CDR3 sequences, about 40% of which show up once; more than 2.5% is in the top ten. For sequencing, patients were chosen who had shown expansion of CD8+CD57+ cells by flow cytometry. Sequenced material: sorted CD4+, CD8+, or CD8+CD57+ T cells (not recorded which) from PBMCs. The receptors stem from a human donor with aplastic anemia.

V usage is TRBV9 and J usage is TRBJ1-2, with 7 bases that match TRBD1. The CDR3 runs to 14 residues. V was clipped by 4 bases and J by 2 bases; unmatched bases: 5. Germline assignment: CDR1 SGDLS and CDR2 YYNGEE. CDR3 DNA sequence: TGTGCCAGCAGCCGACAGGGAAAGAACTATGGCTACACCTTC. Translation gives CASSRQGKNYGYTF.

This clonotype is deemed medium-sized. The rearrangement links TRBV10-2 to TRBJ1-2; the D is unclear. The V and J ends lost 3 bases and 4 bases respectively, with 12 bases between them. Per the germline V gene, CDR1 is WSHSY and CDR2 is SAAADI. This CDR3 comprises 14 residues. CDR3 loop: CASSDGQNLYGYTF. Here the CDR3 DNA reads TGCGCCAGCAGTGACGGCCAGAACCTCTATGGCTACACCTTC.

This clonotype was seen at least ten times. The V and J genes are TRBV13 and TRBJ1-2; D not resolved. Trimming shortened V by 2 bases and J by 13 bases, and 11 bases separated the two germline ends. The germline V gene has CDR1 PRHDT and CDR2 FYEKMQ (reference sequence). This CDR3 is built from 11 residues. In DNA, the CDR3 is TGTGCCAGCAGCTTATTGTGGGCCGTCACCTTC. Translation gives CASSLLWAVTF.

The CDR3 loop is CSYRLAETYEQYF. CDR3 coding DNA: TGCTCCTATAGACTAGCGGAGACCTACGAGCAGTACTTC. The chain has TRBV20-1 and TRBJ2-7, with TRBD2 matching over 9 bases. Germline V gene data show CDR1 as DFQATT and CDR2 as SNEGSKA (reference sequence). CDR3 length: 13 amino acids.

This clonotype was observed many times. The chain joins TRBV2 to TRBJ1-5; no definite D call. Germline V lookup: CDR1 SNHLY, CDR2 FYNNEI. V was trimmed by 3 bases and J by 0 bases, leaving 6 bases between them. This CDR3 has 14 residues. CDR3 region: CASSETNSNQPQHF. CDR3 DNA sequence: TGTGCCAGCAGTGAGACCAATAGCAATCAGCCCCAGCATTTT.

This clonotype turned up a few times. The chain joins TRBV6-5 to TRBJ2-2; possible D gene TRBD1, 5 bases. Trimming removed 7 bases from V and 1 base from J, with 10 bases in between. Germline values: CDR1 MNHEY, CDR2 SVGAGI. The CDR3 totals 14 residues. DNA of the CDR3: TGTGCCAGCACTTCTAGGGGGAACACCGGGGAGCTGTTTTTT. Translated: CASTSRGNTGELFF.

The gene calls are TRBV10-3 and TRBJ1-5, with TRBD1 as a possible D gene (5 bases). This CDR3 contains 15 residues. Germline-derived CDR1 and CDR2 are ENHRY and SYGVKD. V was shortened by 0 bases and J by 0 bases, with 6 bases between the two germline ends. CDR3 amino acids: CAISESQGSNQPQHF. The DNA of the CDR3 is TGTGCCATCAGTGAGTCCCAGGGTAGCAATCAGCCCCAGCATTTT.

The J gene is TRBJ2-5, the V gene TRBV5-1; perhaps TRBD2 as D (5 bases). Deletions cut 4 bases from V and 4 bases from J, with 11 bases between. The CDR3 runs to 13 residues. The germline V gene has CDR1 SGHRS and CDR2 YFSETQ. The CDR3: CASSPGVAETQYF. Here the CDR3 DNA reads TGCGCCAGCAGCCCCGGGGTGGCAGAGACCCAGTACTTC.

This clonotype was seen many times. V and J are TRBV2 and TRBJ1-5, with D tentatively TRBD1 (5 bases). Between the trimmed V and J ends, which lost 5 bases and 0 bases, there was a span of 11 bases. Germline CDR1 SNHLY, CDR2 FYNNEI. The CDR3 contains 15 residues. CDR3 nucleotides: TGTGCCAGCAGTCCAGGGAAATATAGCAATCAGCCCCAGCATTTT. Its translation is CASSPGKYSNQPQHF.

The chain employs TRBV15 and TRBJ1-6; TRBD1 matches at 9 bases. CDR3 length: 15 residues. Germline loops: CDR1 LNHNV, CDR2 YYDKDF (reference sequence). V lost 3 bases, J lost 16 bases, and 13 bases stayed unmatched. The CDR3 region has the DNA TGTGCCACCAGCAGTGAGGCCCCGGGACAGGGACCTCTCCACTTT. This codes for CATSSEAPGQGPLHF.

This clonotype was counted between two and nine times. V usage is TRBV3-1 and J usage is TRBJ2-3, with D possibly TRBD2 on 6 matching bases. The ends were cut back, 1 base at V and 0 bases at J, with 14 bases in the middle. Germline V gives CDR1 LGHDT, CDR2 YNNKEL (reference sequence). The CDR3 loop spans 17 amino acids. The CDR3 here is CASSQATPGLSTDTQYF. Here the CDR3 DNA reads TGTGCCAGCAGCCAAGCAACCCCGGGACTCAGCACAGATACGCAGTATTTT.

The chain carries TRBV2 and TRBJ2-5, with D perhaps matching TRBD1 or TRBD2 (5 bases each). CDR1 is SNHLY, CDR2 FYNNEI, per germline. This CDR3 is 15 amino acids long. V was shortened by 5 bases and J by 7 bases, with 20 bases between the two germline ends. The CDR3 protein is CASSRSGPLGGTQYF. In DNA form, the CDR3 reads TGTGCCAGCAGTCGTTCGGGACCCCTAGGTGGGACCCAGTACTTC.

This clonotype has just one count. The chain employs TRBV27 and TRBJ1-6, with 10 bases fitting TRBD1. The CDR3 consists of 14 residues. The germline V gene has CDR1 MNHEY and CDR2 SMNVEV (reference sequence). Trimming removed 8 bases from V and 6 bases from J; junction bases left unmatched: 4. This chain's CDR3 is CASPRDRGNSPLHF. The CDR3 DNA sequence: TGTGCCAGCCCCCGGGACAGGGGTAATTCACCCCTCCACTTT.

The chain is built from TRBV10-3 and TRBJ1-3; a possible D gene is TRBD1 (5 bases). V dropped 6 bases and J dropped 0 bases, with 9 bases sitting between them. The length of the CDR3 is 14 residues. Germline V gene sequence: CDR1 ENHRY, CDR2 SYGVKD. In DNA, the CDR3 is TGTGCCATCAGGGACGGACACTCTGGAAACACCATATATTTT. It codes for CAIRDGHSGNTIYF.

This clonotype has at least ten counts. The chain couples TRBV4-2 to TRBJ2-5; TRBD2 is a possible D gene (6 bases). Germline CDR1 and CDR2: LGHNA and YNFKEQ. The CDR3 totals 15 residues. Trimming removed 4 bases at V and 4 bases at J, with 16 bases between. The CDR3 here is CASSRNSGLLETQYF. The CDR3 DNA sequence: TGTGCCAGCAGCCGCAACAGCGGGCTCCTAGAGACCCAGTACTTC.

V and J are TRBV11-3 and TRBJ2-7, with 8 nucleotides matching TRBD2. Trimming removed 1 base from V and 7 bases from J; junction bases left unmatched: 6. The germline V gene encodes CDR1 SGHNT and CDR2 YENEEA. This CDR3 contains 14 residues. In DNA form, the CDR3 reads TGTGCCAGCAGCTTAGCGGGAGGGGCCGCTGAGCAGTACGTC. As protein: CASSLAGGAAEQYV.

V and J are TRBV25-1 and TRBJ2-3; 7 nucleotides align to TRBD1. V shed 8 bases, J shed 5 bases, and the junction held 22 bases outside the gene matches. Germline CDR1 MGHDK, CDR2 SYGVNS. The length of the CDR3 is 18 residues. CDR3 in DNA: TGTGCCAGCTCACCATGGCAGGGGGACCCCCGATCCAAAGATACGCAGTATTTT. It codes for CASSPWQGDPRSKDTQYF.

This clonotype has at least ten counts. CDR3 protein: CSAPGGVRGGIDTQYF. Here the CDR3 DNA reads TGCAGTGCCCCCGGGGGGGTGCGGGGGGGCATCGATACGCAGTATTTT. The rearrangement links TRBV20-1 to TRBJ2-3; TRBD2 matches 9 bases. The V and J ends lost 6 bases and 6 bases, in that order; junction bases with no gene match: 16. The CDR3 has 16 residues. In germline, CDR1 is DFQATT, CDR2 SNEGSKA (reference sequence).

This clonotype came up a few times. The chain carries TRBV6-2 or TRBV6-3 and TRBJ2-6; D not certain. CDR1 is MNHEY and CDR2 is SVGEGT in the germline V gene. The CDR3 length is 14 residues. Trimming took off 10 bases at V and 0 bases at J, with 10 bases between the two ends. The DNA for the CDR3 is TGTGCCACTTACCATTCCTCTGGGGCCAACGTCCTGACTTTC. This sequence encodes CATYHSSGANVLTF.

V usage is TRBV5-1 and J usage is TRBJ1-2; a weak D match, TRBD1 (6 bases). The CDR3 is 13 residues long. Germline V gene lookup returns CDR1 SGHRS and CDR2 YFSETQ. Trimming took off 4 bases at V and 6 bases at J, with 13 bases between the two ends. CDR3 nucleotides: TGCGCCAGCAGCCAACAGGGCGGCGATGGCTACACCTTC. It translates to CASSQQGGDGYTF.

The J gene is TRBJ1-5, the V gene TRBV7-9; D might be TRBD1 (6 bases). The CDR3 is made up of 15 amino acids. Trimming stripped 5 bases from V and 4 bases from J, with 15 bases between. The germline gives CDR1 SEHNR, CDR2 FQNEAQ (reference sequence). DNA for the CDR3: TGTGCCAGCAGCAGAGCAGGGGCAGAGAATCAGCCCCAGCATTTT. Its protein is CASSRAGAENQPQHF.

The chain has TRBV28 and TRBJ1-1; unclear D gene. The V and J ends lost 5 bases and 4 bases respectively, with 11 bases between them. The CDR3 extends over 13 amino acids. Germline V gives CDR1 MDHEN, CDR2 SYDVKM. CDR3 in amino acids: CASSPSILTEAFF. The CDR3 coding sequence is TGTGCCAGCAGTCCCTCTATCCTCACTGAAGCTTTCTTT. The whole variable domain, filled in from reference TRBV28 and TRBJ1-1, reads DVKVTQSSRYLVKRTGEKVFLECVQDMDHENMFWYRQDPGLGLRLIYFSYDVKMKEKGDIPEGYSVSREKKERFSLILESASTNQTSMYLCASSPSILTEAFFGQGTRLTVV.

A note on this clonotype: Its ends do not fully match the called genes, so a read error is possible. The rearrangement uses TRBV5-1 and TRBJ1-6, with D maybe TRBD1 (5 bases). The CDR3 extends over 16 amino acids. CDR1 and CDR2 from the germline V gene are SGHRS and YFSETQ. The CDR3 is CASSLTERQHNSPLRF. In DNA, the CDR3 is TGCGCCAGCAGCTTGACAGAGAGACAGCATAATTCACCCCTCCGATTT.

This sequence joins TRBV4-2 and TRBJ1-1; D gene uncertain. Germline CDR1 reads LGHNA; CDR2 reads YNFKEQ. The CDR3 is made up of 20 amino acids. Trimming stripped 4 bases from V and 2 bases from J, with 29 bases between. In DNA, the CDR3 is TGTGCCAGCAGCCCCCACTGGCTCGCGTCATCTCTATTGGTTAACACTGAAGCTTTCTTT. Its translation is CASSPHWLASSLLVNTEAFF.

This clonotype occurred many times. This chain links TRBV2 with TRBJ2-2, with 11 bases that match TRBD2. In germline, CDR1 is SNHLY, CDR2 FYNNEI. Trimming removed 4 bases from V and 6 bases from J; junction bases left unmatched: 4. The CDR3 extends over 15 amino acids. The CDR3 is CASSVTSGVPGELFF. The CDR3 nucleotides are TGTGCCAGCAGTGTGACTAGCGGGGTACCCGGGGAGCTGTTTTTT.

The chain links TRBV10-3 to TRBJ1-6, with TRBD1 matching 7 bases. V was clipped by 10 bases and J by 7 bases; unmatched bases: 7. This CDR3 comprises 13 residues. CDR1 and CDR2 from the germline V gene are ENHRY and SYGVKD. CDR3 amino acids: CATMPGQNSPLHF. Here the CDR3 DNA reads TGTGCCACCATGCCGGGACAGAATTCACCCCTCCACTTT.

V usage is TRBV7-2 and J usage is TRBJ2-7, with 9 bases lining up with TRBD1. This CDR3 is built from 13 residues. V shed 5 bases, J shed 4 bases, and the junction held 3 bases outside the gene matches. CDR1 SGHTA and CDR2 FQGNSA come from the germline V gene. CDR3 amino acids: CASSVQGAYEQYF. In nucleotides, the CDR3 is TGTGCCAGCAGCGTACAGGGGGCTTACGAGCAGTACTTC. The full variable domain, rest sourced from reference TRBV7-2 and TRBJ2-7, is GAGVSQSPSNKVTEKGKDVELRCDPISGHTALYWYRQSLGQGLEFLIYFQGNSAPDKSGLPSDRFSAERTGGSVSTLTIQRTQQEDSAVYLCASSVQGAYEQYFGPGTRLTVT.

Many counts were recorded for this clonotype. V usage is TRBV12-3 or TRBV12-4 and J usage is TRBJ1-5; D not certain. Trimming took 1 base from V and 3 from J, leaving 4 bases between them. The CDR3 extends over 13 amino acids. DNA for the CDR3: TGTGCCAGCAGTTTAGGCCTCAATCAGCCCCAGCATTTT. Translating it yields CASSLGLNQPQHF.